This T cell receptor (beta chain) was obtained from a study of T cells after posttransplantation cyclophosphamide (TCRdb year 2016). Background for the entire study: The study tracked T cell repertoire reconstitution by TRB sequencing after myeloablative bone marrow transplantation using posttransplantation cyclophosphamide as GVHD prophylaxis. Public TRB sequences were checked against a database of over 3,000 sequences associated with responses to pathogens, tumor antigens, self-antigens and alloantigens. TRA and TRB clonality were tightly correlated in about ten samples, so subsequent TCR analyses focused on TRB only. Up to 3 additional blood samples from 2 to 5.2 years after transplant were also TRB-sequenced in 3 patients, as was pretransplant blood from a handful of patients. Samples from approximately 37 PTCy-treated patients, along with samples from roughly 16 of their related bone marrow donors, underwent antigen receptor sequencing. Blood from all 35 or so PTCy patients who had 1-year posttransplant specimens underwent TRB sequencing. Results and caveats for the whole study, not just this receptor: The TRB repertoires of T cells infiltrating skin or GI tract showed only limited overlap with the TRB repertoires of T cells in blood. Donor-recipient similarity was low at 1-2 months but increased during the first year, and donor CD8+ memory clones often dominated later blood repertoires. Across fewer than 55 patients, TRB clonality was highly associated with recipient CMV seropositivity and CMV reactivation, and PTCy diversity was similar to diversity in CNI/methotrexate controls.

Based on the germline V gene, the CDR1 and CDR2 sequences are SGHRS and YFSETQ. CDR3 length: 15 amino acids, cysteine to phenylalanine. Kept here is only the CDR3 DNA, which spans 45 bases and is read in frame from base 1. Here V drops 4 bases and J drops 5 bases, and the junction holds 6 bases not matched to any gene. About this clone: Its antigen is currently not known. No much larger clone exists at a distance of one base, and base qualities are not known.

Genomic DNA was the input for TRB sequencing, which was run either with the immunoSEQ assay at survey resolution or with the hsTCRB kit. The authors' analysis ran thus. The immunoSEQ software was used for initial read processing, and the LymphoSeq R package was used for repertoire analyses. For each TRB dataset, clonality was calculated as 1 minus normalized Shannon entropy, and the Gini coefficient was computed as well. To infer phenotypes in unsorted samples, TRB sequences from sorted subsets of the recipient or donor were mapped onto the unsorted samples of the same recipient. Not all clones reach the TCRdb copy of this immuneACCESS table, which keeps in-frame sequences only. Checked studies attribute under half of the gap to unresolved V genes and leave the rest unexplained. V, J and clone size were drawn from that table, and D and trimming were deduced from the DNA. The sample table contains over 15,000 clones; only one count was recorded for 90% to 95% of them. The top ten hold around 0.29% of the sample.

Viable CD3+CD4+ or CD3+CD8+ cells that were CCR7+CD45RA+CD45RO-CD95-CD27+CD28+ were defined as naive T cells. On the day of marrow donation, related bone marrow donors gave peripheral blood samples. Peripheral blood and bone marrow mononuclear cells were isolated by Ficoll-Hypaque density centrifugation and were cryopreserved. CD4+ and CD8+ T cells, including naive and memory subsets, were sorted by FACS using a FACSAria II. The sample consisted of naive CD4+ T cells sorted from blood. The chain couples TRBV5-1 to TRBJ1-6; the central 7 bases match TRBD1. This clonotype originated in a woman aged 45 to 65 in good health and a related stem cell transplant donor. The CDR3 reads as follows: CASSVRDSNNSPLHF. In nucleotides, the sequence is TGCGCCAGCAGCGTCAGGGACAGCAATAATTCACCCCTCCACTTT. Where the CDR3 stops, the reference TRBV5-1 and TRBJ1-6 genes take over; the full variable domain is KAGVTQTPRYLIKTRGQQVTLSCSPISGHRSVSWYQQTPGQGLQFLFEYFSETQRNKGNFPGRFSGRQFSNSRSEMNVSTLELGDSALYLCASSVRDSNNSPLHFGNGTRLTVT.